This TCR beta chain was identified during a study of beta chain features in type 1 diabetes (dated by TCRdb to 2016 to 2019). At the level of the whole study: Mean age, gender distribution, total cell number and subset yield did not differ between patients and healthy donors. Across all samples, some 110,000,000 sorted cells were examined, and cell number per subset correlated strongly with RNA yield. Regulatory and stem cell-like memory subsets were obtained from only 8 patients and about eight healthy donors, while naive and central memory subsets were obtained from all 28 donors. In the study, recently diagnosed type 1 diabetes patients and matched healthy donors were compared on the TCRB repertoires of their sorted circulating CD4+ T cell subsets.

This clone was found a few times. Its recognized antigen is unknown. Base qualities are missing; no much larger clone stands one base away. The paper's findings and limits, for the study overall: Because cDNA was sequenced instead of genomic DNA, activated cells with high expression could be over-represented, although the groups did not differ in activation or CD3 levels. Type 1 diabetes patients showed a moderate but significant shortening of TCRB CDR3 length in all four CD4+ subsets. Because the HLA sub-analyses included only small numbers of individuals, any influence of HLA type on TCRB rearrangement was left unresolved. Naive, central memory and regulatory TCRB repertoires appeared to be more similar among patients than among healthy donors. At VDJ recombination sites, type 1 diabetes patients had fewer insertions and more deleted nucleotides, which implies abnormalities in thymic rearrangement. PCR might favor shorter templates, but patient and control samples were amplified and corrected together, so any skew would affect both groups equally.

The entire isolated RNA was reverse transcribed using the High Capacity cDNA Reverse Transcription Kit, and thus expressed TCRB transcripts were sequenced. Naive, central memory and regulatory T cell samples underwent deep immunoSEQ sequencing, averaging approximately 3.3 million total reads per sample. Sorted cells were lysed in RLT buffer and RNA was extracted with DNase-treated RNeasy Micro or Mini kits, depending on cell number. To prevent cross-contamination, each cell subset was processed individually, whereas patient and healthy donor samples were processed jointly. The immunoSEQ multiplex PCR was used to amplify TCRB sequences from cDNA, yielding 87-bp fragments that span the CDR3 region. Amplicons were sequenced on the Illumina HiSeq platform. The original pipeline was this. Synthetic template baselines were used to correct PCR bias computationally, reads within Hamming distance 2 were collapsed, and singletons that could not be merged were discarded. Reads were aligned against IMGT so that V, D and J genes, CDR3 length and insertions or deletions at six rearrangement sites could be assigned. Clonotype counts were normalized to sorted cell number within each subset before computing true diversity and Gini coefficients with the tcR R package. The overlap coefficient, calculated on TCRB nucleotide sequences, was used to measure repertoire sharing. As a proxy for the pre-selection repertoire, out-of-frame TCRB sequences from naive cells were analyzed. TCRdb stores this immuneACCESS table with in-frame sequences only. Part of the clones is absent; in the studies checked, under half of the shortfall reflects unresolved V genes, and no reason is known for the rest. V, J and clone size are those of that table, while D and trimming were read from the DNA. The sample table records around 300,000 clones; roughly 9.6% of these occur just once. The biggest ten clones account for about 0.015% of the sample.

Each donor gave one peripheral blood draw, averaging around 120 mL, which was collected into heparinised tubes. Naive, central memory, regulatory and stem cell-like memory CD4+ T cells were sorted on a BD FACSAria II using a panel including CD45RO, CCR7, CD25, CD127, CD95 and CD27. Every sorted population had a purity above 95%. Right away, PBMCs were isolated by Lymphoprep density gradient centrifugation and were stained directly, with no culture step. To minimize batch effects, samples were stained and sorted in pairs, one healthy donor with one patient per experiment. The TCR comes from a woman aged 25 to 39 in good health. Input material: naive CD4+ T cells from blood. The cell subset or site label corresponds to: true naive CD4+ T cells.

The CDR3 in this case is CASSVGGAGVDEQYF. In nucleotide form, the sequence is TGTGCCAGCAGCGTCGGGGGAGCGGGAGTTGACGAGCAGTACTTC. The chain employs TRBV25-1 and TRBJ2-7; TRBD2 matches 8 bases in the middle. Measured from the cysteine to the phenylalanine, the CDR3 is 15 residues long. The kept DNA is CDR3 alone, 45 bases in frame from the first base. The germline V gene gives CDR1 as MGHDK and CDR2 as SYGVNS. Clipping removes 6 bases from V and 5 bases from J, with 12 as the unmatched junction base count.